Below, 26 T cell receptor beta chains from the same sample are listed, as sequenced in a study of draining lymph node invasion in breast cancer. The CD4+ CD45RA- CD25- gate defined the sorted memory conventional CD4 T cells. TCRdb redid the calling of the bulk RNA-seq reads with MiXCR, one entry per CDR3 protein. The repertoire includes over 3,000 distinct CDR3 sequences, over 60% of them detected once, and about 1.8% sits in the top ten. The sample comprised sorted memory CD4+ effector T cells from a lymph node. The receptors derive from a female donor with luminal breast cancer.

The chain is built from TRBV11-1 and TRBJ1-1; D is undetermined. V gave up 0 bases and J gave up 2 bases, with 1 base separating them. This CDR3 has 12 amino acids. Germline CDR1 reads SGHAT; CDR2 reads FQDESV (reference sequence). Written as DNA, the CDR3 is TGTGCCAGCAGCTTAGCTAACACTGAAGCTTTCTTT. Protein product: CASSLANTEAFF.

The rearrangement uses TRBV7-9 and TRBJ1-1, with D perhaps TRBD1 (5 bases). This CDR3 is built from 14 residues. V lost 3 bases, J lost 1 base, and 9 bases lay in between. CDR1 is SEHNR, CDR2 FQNEAQ, per germline (reference sequence). This CDR3 reads CASSFGGGNTEAFF. CDR3 nucleotides: TGTGCCAGCAGCTTCGGGGGGGGGAACACTGAAGCTTTCTTT. The whole variable domain, filled in from reference TRBV7-9 and TRBJ1-1, reads DTGVSQNPRHKITKRGQNVTFRCDPISEHNRLYWYRQTLGQGPEFLTYFQNEAQLEKSRLLSDRFSAERPKGSFSTLEIQRTEQGDSAMYLCASSFGGGNTEAFFGQGTRLTVV.

In this sample, this clonotype turned up a few times. Written as DNA, the CDR3 is TGCAGTGCCCCCCAGCCGGCAGGGGTGGGCGATGAGCAGTTCTTC. Its translation is CSAPQPAGVGDEQFF. The J gene is TRBJ2-1, the V gene TRBV20-1, with D possibly TRBD1 on 6 matching bases. This CDR3 comprises 15 residues. CDR1 is DFQATT, CDR2 SNEGSKA, per germline (reference sequence). V was cut by 6 bases and J by 8 bases, with 23 bases left in between.

In its sample, this clonotype was seen a few times. The rearrangement uses TRBV19 and TRBJ2-3; D is undetermined. Trimming shortened V by 8 bases and J by 0 bases, and 9 bases separated the two germline ends. Germline V gene sequence: CDR1 LNHDA, CDR2 SQIVND (reference sequence). This CDR3 has 13 amino acids. The CDR3 DNA follows: TGTGCCAGTTTATCTACGAGCACAGATACGCAGTATTTT. It yields the protein CASLSTSTDTQYF.

The V and J genes are TRBV11-2 and TRBJ2-7; D may be TRBD2 (5 bases). CDR1 is SGHAT and CDR2 is FQNNGV in the germline V gene. The CDR3 is 14 residues long. Trimming cost V 5 bases and J 9 bases, with 20 bases left between them. Written as DNA, the CDR3 is TGTGCCAGCAGCCTGTCCCTAGCCGCGTCCGGGCAGTACTTC. This translates into CASSLSLAASGQYF. Full variable domain (missing parts from reference TRBV11-2 and TRBJ2-7): EAGVAQSPRYKIIEKRQSVAFWCNPISGHATLYWYQQILGQGPKLLIQFQNNGVVDDSQLPKDRFSAERLKGVDSTLKIQPAKLEDSAVYLCASSLSLAASGQYFGPGTRLTVT.

The rearrangement uses TRBV6-5 and TRBJ2-3; D is unclear. The germline V gene encodes CDR1 MNHEY and CDR2 SVGAGI. With 0 bases removed from V and 1 base from J, the gap between germline ends came to 8 bases. The CDR3 consists of 15 residues. As DNA, the CDR3 is TGTGCCAGCAGTTACTCGGCAGCCCGCACAGATACGCAGTATTTT. This sequence encodes CASSYSAARTDTQYF.

The chain combines TRBV20-1 with TRBJ1-1, with TRBD1 as a possible D gene (5 bases). This CDR3 spans 13 amino acids. The germline gives CDR1 DFQATT, CDR2 SNEGSKA (reference sequence). V lost 2 bases to trimming and J lost 0 bases, with 7 bases between them. In nucleotides, the CDR3 is TGCAGTGCTAGACCACAGGTGAACACTGAAGCTTTCTTT. Its translation: CSARPQVNTEAFF.

CDR3 nucleotide sequence: TGCGCCAGCAGCTTGGATAACAGGGCTAACTATGGCTACACCTTC. It specifies CASSLDNRANYGYTF. The chain recombines TRBV5-1 with TRBJ1-2, with D possibly being TRBD1 (6 bases). The V and J ends lost 0 bases and 0 bases respectively, with 9 bases between them. Germline V lookup: CDR1 SGHRS, CDR2 YFSETQ. The CDR3 consists of 15 residues.

The chain couples TRBV30 to TRBJ2-5; D call uncertain. The CDR3 has 13 amino acids. Germline V gene sequence: CDR1 GTSNPN, CDR2 SVGIG (reference sequence). Between the trimmed V and J ends, which lost 0 bases and 5 bases, there was a span of 10 bases. CDR3 sequence reads: CAWSVVGAETQYF. The CDR3 coding sequence is TGTGCCTGGAGTGTGGTAGGTGCGGAGACCCAGTACTTC.

Here the CDR3 reads CASSRRGATEQFF. CDR3 nucleotides: TGTGCCAGCAGCCGCCGAGGAGCCACTGAGCAGTTCTTC. This chain joins TRBV5-4 and TRBJ2-1; D is undetermined. Trimming removed 4 bases from V and 9 bases from J, with 14 bases in between. The CDR3 has 13 residues. CDR1 SGHNT and CDR2 YYREEE come from the germline V gene (reference sequence). Full variable domain (remainder filled in from reference TRBV5-4 and TRBJ2-1): ETGVTQSPTHLIKTRGQQVTLRCSSQSGHNTVSWYQQALGQGPQFIFQYYREEENGRGNFPPRFSGLQFPNYSSELNVNALELDDSALYLCASSRRGATEQFFGPGTRLTVL.

J is TRBJ2-2 and V is TRBV5-1; tentatively, D is TRBD2 (5 bases). Looked up from germline, CDR1 is SGHRS and CDR2 is YFSETQ. V was shortened by 0 bases and J by 2 bases, with 11 bases between the two germline ends. CDR3 size: 16 residues. The CDR3 loop is CASSLESLGNTGELFF. In DNA form, the CDR3 reads TGCGCCAGCAGCTTGGAATCACTAGGAAACACCGGGGAGCTGTTTTTT. The full variable domain, in which reference TRBV5-1 and TRBJ2-2 provide the parts outside the CDR3, is KAGVTQTPRYLIKTRGQQVTLSCSPISGHRSVSWYQQTPGQGLQFLFEYFSETQRNKGNFPGRFSGRQFSNSRSEMNVSTLELGDSALYLCASSLESLGNTGELFFGEGSRLTVL.

The chain combines TRBV6-5 with TRBJ2-2, with D uncertain. Germline lookup yields CDR1 MNHEY and CDR2 SVGAGI. The CDR3 has 14 residues. V lost 6 bases to trimming and J lost 0 bases, with 8 bases between them. CDR3 in amino acids: CASRLVANTGELFF. In nucleotides, the CDR3 is TGTGCCAGCAGATTAGTAGCGAACACCGGGGAGCTGTTTTTT.

V and J are TRBV28 and TRBJ2-1, with D possibly matching TRBD1 (6 bases). The germline gives CDR1 MDHEN, CDR2 SYDVKM. V was cut by 8 bases and J by 7 bases, with 15 bases left in between. The CDR3 runs 13 residues. This CDR3 reads CASWWGLGNEQFF. Written as DNA, the CDR3 is TGTGCCAGCTGGTGGGGGCTAGGGAATGAGCAGTTCTTC. Combining the CDR3 with reference TRBV28 and TRBJ2-1 gives the whole variable domain DVKVTQSSRYLVKRTGEKVFLECVQDMDHENMFWYRQDPGLGLRLIYFSYDVKMKEKGDIPEGYSVSREKKERFSLILESASTNQTSMYLCASWWGLGNEQFFGPGTRLTVL.

The chain joins TRBV12-3 or TRBV12-4 to TRBJ2-3; 11 bases map to TRBD2. The CDR3 has 13 amino acids. Trimming at V came to 6 bases and at J to 10 bases, leaving 6 bases not matched to a gene. CDR3 DNA: TGTGCCAGCAGCCGAACACTAGCGGGGGCGCAGTATTTT. This codes for CASSRTLAGAQYF.

The rearrangement uses TRBV20-1 and TRBJ1-5; D is undetermined. The V end lost 7 bases, the J end lost 10 bases, and 17 bases lay between the germline ends. Per germline, CDR1 DFQATT and CDR2 SNEGSKA (reference sequence). The CDR3 has 12 residues. CDR3 in amino acids: CSGRPRGEPQHF. The CDR3, as DNA: TGCAGTGGCCGGCCCCGCGGGGAACCCCAGCATTTT.

This chain joins TRBV5-1 and TRBJ2-7, with D perhaps TRBD1 (6 bases). Germline V gene lookup returns CDR1 SGHRS and CDR2 YFSETQ. V lost 3 bases to trimming and J lost 6 bases, with 13 bases between them. The CDR3 covers 13 residues. DNA for the CDR3: TGCGCCAGCAGCTCCCGGGACAATGGCGAGCAGTACTTC. Translation gives CASSSRDNGEQYF.

V is TRBV5-1 and J is TRBJ2-2, with D possibly TRBD1 on 6 matching bases. The CDR3 extends over 15 amino acids. Germline assignment: CDR1 SGHRS and CDR2 YFSETQ. Trimming left V 0 bases short and J 7 bases short, with 13 bases between. CDR3 DNA sequence: TGCGCCAGCAGCTTGGCAACAGGGCGTGTCGGGGAGCTGTTTTTT. Amino acids: CASSLATGRVGELFF.

This clonotype has just one count. This chain links TRBV5-1 with TRBJ2-7; D is unclear. Looked up from germline, CDR1 is SGHRS and CDR2 is YFSETQ. Trimming removed 0 bases at V and 4 bases at J, with 5 bases between. The CDR3 extends over 12 amino acids. This chain's CDR3 is CASSLDQYEQYF. The CDR3 nucleotides read TGCGCCAGCAGCTTGGATCAGTACGAGCAGTACTTC.

The chain has TRBV12-3 or TRBV12-4 and TRBJ2-1; TRBD1 or TRBD2 may be the D gene (5 bases each). The CDR3 contains 16 residues. Trimming removed 5 bases from V and 3 bases from J, with 17 bases in between. The CDR3 loop reads CASSGAPRGDYNEQFF. The CDR3 DNA sequence: TGTGCCAGCAGTGGGGCCCCTAGAGGGGACTACAATGAGCAGTTCTTC.

V is TRBV24-1 and J is TRBJ2-5; D unclear. V lost 12 bases and J 5 bases, leaving 9 bases between the germline ends. CDR1 is KGHDR, CDR2 SFDVKD, per germline. The CDR3 loop spans 10 amino acids. The CDR3 loop reads CADEAETQYF. The CDR3 bases are TGTGCCGACGAGGCGGAGACCCAGTACTTC.

V usage is TRBV2 and J usage is TRBJ2-1; 9 bases are shared with TRBD2. The CDR3 is 14 residues long. Germline values: CDR1 SNHLY, CDR2 FYNNEI. With 7 bases clipped from V and 7 bases from J, the junction kept 8 bases outside the gene matches. In nucleotides, the CDR3 is TGTGCCAGCAATTGGCTAGCGGGATCGAATGAGCAGTTCTTC. It codes for CASNWLAGSNEQFF.

CDR3 coding DNA: TGTGCCAGCAGCTTCGCCCCGCCCGGGGGCAGGGGCAATGAGCAGTTCTTC. The encoded protein is CASSFAPPGGRGNEQFF. V is TRBV7-2 and J is TRBJ2-1, with D possibly being TRBD1 or TRBD2 (6 bases each). This CDR3 region has 17 residues. Trimming took off 3 bases at V and 6 bases at J, with 21 bases between the two ends. The germline V gene has CDR1 SGHTA and CDR2 FQGNSA.

CDR3: CAIMGNPNYGYTF. The CDR3 DNA reads as TGTGCCATCATGGGGAATCCTAACTATGGCTACACCTTC. The chain couples TRBV10-3 to TRBJ1-2, with D unclear. Trimming took off 7 bases at V and 0 bases at J, with 9 bases between the two ends. The CDR3 runs to 13 residues. CDR1 ENHRY and CDR2 SYGVKD come from the germline V gene.

The CDR3 DNA follows: TGTGCCAGCAGTGGACAGGGGGCGAGACAGTACTTC. This encodes CASSGQGARQYF. This rearrangement joins TRBV2 to TRBJ2-7; TRBD1 aligns across 10 bases. Germline loops: CDR1 SNHLY, CDR2 FYNNEI. The V gene end was trimmed by 4 bases and the J gene end by 10 bases; junction bases not matched to a gene: 4. The CDR3 totals 12 residues.

The gene calls are TRBV27 and TRBJ1-6; TRBD1 is a possible D gene (5 bases). Deletions cut 7 bases from V and 9 bases from J, with 16 bases between. The CDR3 runs 14 residues. Per germline, CDR1 MNHEY and CDR2 SMNVEV (reference sequence). CDR3 in amino acids: CASKWARDGSPLHF. The CDR3 coding sequence is TGTGCCAGCAAATGGGCTAGGGACGGTTCACCCCTCCACTTT.

The J gene is TRBJ2-3, the V gene TRBV13, with D uncertain. The CDR3 consists of 14 residues. Germline CDR1 reads PRHDT; CDR2 reads FYEKMQ (reference sequence). Trimming shortened V by 5 bases and J by 5 bases, and 14 bases separated the two germline ends. The CDR3 DNA reads as TGTGCCAGCAGCCCGACGGACCCCAGAGATACGCAGTATTTT. Translation: CASSPTDPRDTQYF.